The clone carrying this TCR beta chain has just one count. The antigen is not known. This sample was included in a study of T cell responses to AZD1222 COVID-19 vaccine. About the research overall: Second-dose groups at about 4 or about 12 weeks were pooled. General study findings and limits: The donor group comprised mostly white British people and more females; the analysis possibly underestimated clonal diversity. Across spike, vaccine-associated CD4 TCRs were found, dominant at 160-218 and 743-854. Of the AZD1222 recipients, only five or six were seropositive at baseline.

Trimming pared 1 base from V and 6 bases from J, leaving 12 bases between. Germline V gives CDR1 SEHNR, CDR2 FQNEAQ (reference sequence). CDR3 length: 14 amino acids. Measured with immunoSEQ multiplex PCR; TCRdb has only the in-frame clones, and not every one. This table has 90,000 to 110,000 clones, roughly 87% appearing once. The material sequenced was peripheral blood, taken on day 0 of AZD1222 vaccination. This clonotype originated in an adult in good health. The rearrangement links TRBV7-9 to TRBJ1-1; a weak D match, TRBD1 (5 bases). DNA for the CDR3: TGTGCCAGCAGCTTAGGTAAAGGGGAGGCTGAAGCTTTCTTT. This gives the protein CASSLGKGEAEAFF.